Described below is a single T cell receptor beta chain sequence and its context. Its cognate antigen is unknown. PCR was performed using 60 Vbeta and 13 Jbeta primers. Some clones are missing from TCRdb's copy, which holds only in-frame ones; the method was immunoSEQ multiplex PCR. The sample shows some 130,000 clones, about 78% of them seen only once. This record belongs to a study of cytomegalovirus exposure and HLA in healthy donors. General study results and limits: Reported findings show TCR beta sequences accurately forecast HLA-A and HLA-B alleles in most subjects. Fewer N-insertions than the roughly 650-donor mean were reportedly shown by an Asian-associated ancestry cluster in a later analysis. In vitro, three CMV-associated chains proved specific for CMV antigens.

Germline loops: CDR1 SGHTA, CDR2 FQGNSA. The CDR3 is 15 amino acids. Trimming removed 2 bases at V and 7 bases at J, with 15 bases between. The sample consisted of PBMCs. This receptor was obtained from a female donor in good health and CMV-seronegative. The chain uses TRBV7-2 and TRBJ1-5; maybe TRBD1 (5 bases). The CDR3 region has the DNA TGTGCCAGCAGCTTAACCGGGGCCGGGAGACAGCCCCAGCATTTT. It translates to CASSLTGAGRQPQHF.